This entry describes one TCR beta chain. What it binds is not known. Trimming cost V 10 bases and J 0 bases, with 14 bases left between them. CDR3 size: 14 residues. Germline values: CDR1 LNHDA, CDR2 SQIVND (reference sequence). The sample comes from a study of T cell responses to AZD1222 COVID-19 vaccine. Study outcomes and limitations: Spike-specific TCR breadth and depth went up after people got two AZD1222 doses. Donors were mostly white British, more females; clonal diversity possibly underestimated.

Assay: immunoSEQ multiplex PCR; the TCRdb copy retains only in-frame clones and omits some. The sample contains about 130,000 clones, about 94% of which appear only once. The rearrangement uses TRBV19 and TRBJ2-3; D is unclear. This sequence was found in an adult in good health. The source material was peripheral blood, sampled on day 0 of AZD1222 vaccination. The CDR3 loop is CATRETSSTDTQYF. The CDR3 DNA follows: TGTGCCACACGCGAAACCTCTAGCACAGATACGCAGTATTTT.